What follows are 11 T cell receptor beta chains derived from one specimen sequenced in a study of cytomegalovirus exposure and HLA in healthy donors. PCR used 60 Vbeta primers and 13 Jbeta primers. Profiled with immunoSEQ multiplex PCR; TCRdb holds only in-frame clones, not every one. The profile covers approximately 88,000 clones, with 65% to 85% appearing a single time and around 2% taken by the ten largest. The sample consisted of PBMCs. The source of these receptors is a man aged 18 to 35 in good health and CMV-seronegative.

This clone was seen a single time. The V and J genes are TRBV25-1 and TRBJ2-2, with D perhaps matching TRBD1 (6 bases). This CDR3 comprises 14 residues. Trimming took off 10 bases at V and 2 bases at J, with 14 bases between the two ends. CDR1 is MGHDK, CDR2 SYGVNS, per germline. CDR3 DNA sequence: TGTGCCACCTCCGACAGGTTCAACACCGGGGAGCTGTTTTTT. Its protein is CATSDRFNTGELFF.

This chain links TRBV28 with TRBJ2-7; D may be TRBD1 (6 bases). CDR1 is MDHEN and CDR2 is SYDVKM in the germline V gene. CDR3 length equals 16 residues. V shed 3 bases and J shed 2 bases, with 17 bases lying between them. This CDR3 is CASSFALDRLAYEQYF. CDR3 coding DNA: TGTGCCAGCAGTTTCGCCCTCGACAGGCTTGCCTACGAGCAGTACTTC.

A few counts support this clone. CDR3 coding DNA: TGTGCCAGCAGCTTAATCCCGACAGGGACCCTTGGGACCCAGTACTTC. Its translation is CASSLIPTGTLGTQYF. The chain has TRBV7-9 and TRBJ2-5; 7 bases agree with TRBD1. Trimming removed 2 bases from V and 7 bases from J; junction bases left unmatched: 13. The length of the CDR3 is 16 residues. Germline assignment: CDR1 SEHNR and CDR2 FQNEAQ (reference sequence).

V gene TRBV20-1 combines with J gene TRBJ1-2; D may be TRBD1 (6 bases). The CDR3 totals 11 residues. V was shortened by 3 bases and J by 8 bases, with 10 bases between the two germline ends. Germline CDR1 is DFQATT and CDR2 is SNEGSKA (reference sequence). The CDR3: CSASPGEGYTF. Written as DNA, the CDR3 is TGCAGTGCTAGTCCAGGGGAGGGCTACACCTTC.

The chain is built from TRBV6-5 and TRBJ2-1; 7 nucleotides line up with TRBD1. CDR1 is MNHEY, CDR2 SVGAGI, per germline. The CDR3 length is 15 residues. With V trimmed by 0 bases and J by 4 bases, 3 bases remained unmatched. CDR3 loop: CASSYSLGQYNEQFF. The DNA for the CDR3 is TGTGCCAGCAGTTACTCGTTGGGACAGTACAATGAGCAGTTCTTC.

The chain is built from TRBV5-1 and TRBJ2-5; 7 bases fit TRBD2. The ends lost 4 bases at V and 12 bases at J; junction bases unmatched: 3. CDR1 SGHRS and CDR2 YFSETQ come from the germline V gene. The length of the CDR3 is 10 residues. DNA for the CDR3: TGCGCCAGCAGCCTGGGGAGGGAGTACTTC. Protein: CASSLGREYF.

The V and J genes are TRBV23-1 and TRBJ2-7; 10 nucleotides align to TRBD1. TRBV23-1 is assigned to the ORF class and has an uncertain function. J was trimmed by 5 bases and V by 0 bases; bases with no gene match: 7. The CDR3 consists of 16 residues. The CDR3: CASSQSRDRGPHEQYF. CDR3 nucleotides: TGCGCCAGCAGTCAATCGCGGGACAGGGGTCCCCACGAGCAGTACTTC.

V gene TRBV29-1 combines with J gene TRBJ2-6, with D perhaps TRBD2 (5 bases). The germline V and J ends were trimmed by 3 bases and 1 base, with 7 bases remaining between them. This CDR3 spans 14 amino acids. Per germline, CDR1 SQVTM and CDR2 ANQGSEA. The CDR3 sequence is CSVDGGSGANVLTF. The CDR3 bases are TGCAGCGTTGATGGAGGATCTGGGGCCAACGTCCTGACTTTC.

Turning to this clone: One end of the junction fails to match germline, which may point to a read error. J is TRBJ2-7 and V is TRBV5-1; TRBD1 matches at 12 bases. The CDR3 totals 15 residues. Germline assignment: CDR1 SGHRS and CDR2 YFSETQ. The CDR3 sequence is CASSLLGQGAYELYF. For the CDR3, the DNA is TGCGCCAGCAGCTTGTTGGGACAGGGGGCGTATGAGCTGTACTTC. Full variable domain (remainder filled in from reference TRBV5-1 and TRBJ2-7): KAGVTQTPRYLIKTRGQQVTLSCSPISGHRSVSWYQQTPGQGLQFLFEYFSETQRNKGNFPGRFSGRQFSNSRSEMNVSTLELGDSALYLCASSLLGQGAYELYFGPGTRLTVT.

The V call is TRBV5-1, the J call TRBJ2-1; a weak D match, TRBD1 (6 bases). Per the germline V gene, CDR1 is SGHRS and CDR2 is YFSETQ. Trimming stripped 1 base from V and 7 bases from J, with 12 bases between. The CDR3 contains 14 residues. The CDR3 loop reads CASSLNQGLNEQFF. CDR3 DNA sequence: TGCGCCAGCAGCTTGAATCAGGGGCTAAATGAGCAGTTCTTC. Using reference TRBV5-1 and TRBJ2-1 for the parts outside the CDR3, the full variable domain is KAGVTQTPRYLIKTRGQQVTLSCSPISGHRSVSWYQQTPGQGLQFLFEYFSETQRNKGNFPGRFSGRQFSNSRSEMNVSTLELGDSALYLCASSLNQGLNEQFFGPGTRLTVL.

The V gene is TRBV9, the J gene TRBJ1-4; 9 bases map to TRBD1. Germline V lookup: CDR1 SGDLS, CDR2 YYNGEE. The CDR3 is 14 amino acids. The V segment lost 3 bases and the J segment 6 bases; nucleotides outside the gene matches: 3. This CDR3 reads CASSADRGHEKLFF. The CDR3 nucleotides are TGTGCCAGCAGCGCGGACAGGGGACATGAAAAACTGTTTTTT.